This T cell receptor (beta chain) was captured by sequencing in a study of T-cell memory formation after mild COVID-19. TCRdb processed the 5' RACE reads anew with MiXCR; each CDR3 protein has one entry. The sample holds some 450,000 distinct CDR3 sequences, roughly 18% seen once. The V gene lost 4 bases and the J gene lost 10 bases, with 15 bases spanning the gap. Germline V lookup: CDR1 SGHDT, CDR2 YYEEEE. The CDR3 contains 13 residues. The sequence was obtained from a man aged 18 to 35 who had mild COVID-19 (a few samples of this study predate the infection). Cell type and time point are not known. This chain connects TRBV5-6 to TRBJ2-1, with D possibly TRBD2 on 6 matching bases. Sequencing used PBMCs or a T cell subset sorted from them (not recorded which). CDR3 region: CASSPEGTREQFF. The DNA for the CDR3 is TGTGCCAGCAGCCCCGAGGGGACTCGAGAGCAGTTCTTC.